The rows below give T cell receptor beta chains drawn from one sample of a study of CD8+CD57+ T cells in acquired aplastic anemia. TCRdb passed the reads through MiXCR, listing each CDR3 protein once. The sample has 200,000 to 250,000 distinct CDR3 sequences, roughly 45% seen once. Sequencing input: sorted CD4+, CD8+, or CD8+CD57+ T cells (not recorded which) from PBMCs. These receptors were taken from a human donor with aplastic anemia. Each CDR3 is given with its conserved first and last residue. The order of the fields is CDR3 length, D gene, clone size, J gene, V gene, CDR3 protein, CDR3 DNA. D genes are given only for firm matches. For some rows the clone size is stated as once, few or many, or as a class when expanded; others skip it.

CDR3 length: 15; D gene: TRBD1; clone size: .; J gene: TRBJ1-2; V gene: TRBV7-9; CDR3 protein: CASSLNPGGEVGYTF; CDR3 DNA: TGTGCCAGCAGCTTAAACCCAGGGGGCGAGGTTGGCTACACCTTC
CDR3 length: 14; D gene: TRBD1; clone size: .; J gene: TRBJ1-4; V gene: TRBV28; CDR3 protein: CASTGPGQGEKLFF; CDR3 DNA: TGTGCCAGCACCGGACCGGGACAGGGGGAAAAACTGTTTTTT
CDR3 length: 13; D gene: .; clone size: many; J gene: TRBJ2-3; V gene: TRBV6-6; CDR3 protein: CASSPAGSDTQYF; CDR3 DNA: TGTGCCAGCAGTCCGGCGGGATCAGATACGCAGTATTTT
CDR3 length: 14; D gene: TRBD1; clone size: many; J gene: TRBJ2-7; V gene: TRBV7-9; CDR3 protein: CASSGRDRSYEQYF; CDR3 DNA: TGTGCCAGCAGCGGCCGGGACAGGTCCTACGAGCAGTACTTC
CDR3 length: 17; D gene: .; clone size: .; J gene: TRBJ1-1; V gene: TRBV19; CDR3 protein: CASSSNRARGRNTEAFF; CDR3 DNA: TGTGCCAGTAGTAGCAATCGGGCTCGGGGGCGAAACACTGAAGCTTTCTTT
CDR3 length: 15; D gene: .; clone size: .; J gene: TRBJ1-6; V gene: TRBV7-2; CDR3 protein: CASSPGSVNNSPLHF; CDR3 DNA: TGTGCCAGCAGCCCTGGCAGCGTCAATAATTCACCCCTCCACTTT
CDR3 length: 14; D gene: .; clone size: .; J gene: TRBJ1-6; V gene: TRBV24-1; CDR3 protein: CATSDSEINSPLHF; CDR3 DNA: TGTGCCACCAGTGATTCCGAGATTAATTCACCCCTCCACTTT
CDR3 length: 15; D gene: .; clone size: .; J gene: TRBJ2-7; V gene: TRBV6-9; CDR3 protein: CASSTPTGLGYEQYF; CDR3 DNA: TGTGCCAGCAGTACCCCGACAGGTCTGGGCTACGAGCAGTACTTC
CDR3 length: 17; D gene: TRBD2; clone size: few; J gene: TRBJ2-1; V gene: TRBV7-3; CDR3 protein: CASSPPIGTSLYNEQFF; CDR3 DNA: TGTGCCAGCTCACCACCGATTGGGACTAGCTTATACAATGAGCAGTTCTTC
CDR3 length: 13; D gene: TRBD1; clone size: once; J gene: TRBJ2-7; V gene: TRBV10-3; CDR3 protein: CAIAGGAAYEQYF; CDR3 DNA: TGTGCCATCGCAGGGGGTGCCGCCTACGAGCAGTACTTC
CDR3 length: 17; D gene: TRBD1; clone size: many; J gene: TRBJ1-3; V gene: TRBV4-1; CDR3 protein: CASSQGGQAFSGNTIYF; CDR3 DNA: TGCGCCAGCAGCCAAGGGGGACAGGCGTTCTCTGGAAACACCATATATTTT
CDR3 length: 17; D gene: TRBD2; clone size: once; J gene: TRBJ2-5; V gene: TRBV7-2; CDR3 protein: CASSLTLAGGPLETQYF; CDR3 DNA: TGTGCCAGCAGCCTTACACTAGCGGGGGGGCCGTTAGAGACCCAGTACTTC
CDR3 length: 17; D gene: .; clone size: many; J gene: TRBJ1-6; V gene: TRBV2; CDR3 protein: CASSPSRDYSYNSPLHF; CDR3 DNA: TGTGCCAGCAGCCCCTCGAGGGATTACTCCTATAATTCACCCCTCCACTTT
CDR3 length: 17; D gene: .; clone size: .; J gene: TRBJ1-6; V gene: TRBV7-9; CDR3 protein: CASSLVDLSSYNSPLHF; CDR3 DNA: TGTGCCAGCAGCTTAGTCGATTTGAGCTCCTATAATTCACCCCTCCACTTT
CDR3 length: 14; D gene: TRBD1; clone size: .; J gene: TRBJ1-1; V gene: TRBV20-1; CDR3 protein: CSAFRTGWNTEAFF; CDR3 DNA: TGCAGTGCTTTCCGGACAGGGTGGAACACTGAAGCTTTCTTT
CDR3 length: 13; D gene: .; clone size: .; J gene: TRBJ2-1; V gene: TRBV7-3; CDR3 protein: CASSLKDSNEQFF; CDR3 DNA: TGTGCCAGCAGCTTAAAGGATAGCAATGAGCAGTTCTTC
CDR3 length: 13; D gene: .; clone size: .; J gene: TRBJ2-5; V gene: TRBV2; CDR3 protein: CASRRQRVETQYF; CDR3 DNA: TGTGCCAGCAGAAGACAGAGGGTTGAGACCCAGTACTTC
CDR3 length: 15; D gene: TRBD1; clone size: .; J gene: TRBJ2-7; V gene: TRBV7-9; CDR3 protein: CASSTRDRDLYEQYF; CDR3 DNA: TGTGCCAGCAGCACCCGGGACAGGGATCTATACGAGCAGTACTTC
CDR3 length: 15; D gene: TRBD1; clone size: .; J gene: TRBJ2-5; V gene: TRBV20-1; CDR3 protein: CSALIPGQIQETQYF; CDR3 DNA: TGCAGTGCCCTAATCCCGGGACAGATCCAAGAGACCCAGTACTTC
CDR3 length: 14; D gene: .; clone size: many; J gene: TRBJ2-2; V gene: TRBV6-4; CDR3 protein: CASSEGSIAGELFF; CDR3 DNA: TGTGCCAGCAGCGAGGGATCAATTGCCGGGGAGCTGTTTTTT
CDR3 length: 12; D gene: .; clone size: few; J gene: TRBJ1-1; V gene: TRBV2; CDR3 protein: CATRQSRGKAFF; CDR3 DNA: TGTGCCACCAGACAATCTCGGGGTAAAGCTTTCTTT
CDR3 length: 12; D gene: TRBD1; clone size: .; J gene: TRBJ1-5; V gene: TRBV20-1; CDR3 protein: CSATAGTGPQHF; CDR3 DNA: TGCAGTGCTACGGCCGGGACAGGGCCCCAGCATTTT
CDR3 length: 16; D gene: TRBD1; clone size: .; J gene: TRBJ2-3; V gene: TRBV9; CDR3 protein: CASSSSGTDGTDTQYF; CDR3 DNA: TGTGCCAGCAGCTCCTCCGGGACAGATGGCACAGATACGCAGTATTTT
CDR3 length: 12; D gene: .; clone size: .; J gene: TRBJ1-2; V gene: TRBV7-9; CDR3 protein: CASSGVGYGYTF; CDR3 DNA: TGTGCCAGCAGTGGTGTGGGCTATGGCTACACCTTC
CDR3 length: 15; D gene: .; clone size: many; J gene: TRBJ2-7; V gene: TRBV7-2; CDR3 protein: CASSLGEGVTYEQYF; CDR3 DNA: TGTGCCAGCAGCTTAGGTGAGGGGGTCACCTACGAGCAGTACTTC
CDR3 length: 18; D gene: TRBD1; clone size: .; J gene: TRBJ2-3; V gene: TRBV5-1; CDR3 protein: CASSQTAGQGARTDTQYF; CDR3 DNA: TGTGCCAGCAGCCAGACAGCCGGACAGGGGGCACGCACAGATACGCAGTATTTT
CDR3 length: 14; D gene: .; clone size: many; J gene: TRBJ1-2; V gene: TRBV6-5; CDR3 protein: CASSYSTPSYGYTF; CDR3 DNA: TGTGCCAGCAGTTACTCGACACCCTCCTATGGCTACACCTTC
CDR3 length: 16; D gene: .; clone size: many; J gene: TRBJ2-3; V gene: TRBV9; CDR3 protein: CASSVGVSNVADTQYF; CDR3 DNA: TGTGCCAGCAGCGTAGGAGTCAGCAATGTAGCAGATACGCAGTATTTT
CDR3 length: 15; D gene: .; clone size: many; J gene: TRBJ2-7; V gene: TRBV6-5; CDR3 protein: CASSYSDSGPYEQYF; CDR3 DNA: TGTGCCAGCAGTTACTCGGACAGCGGGCCCTACGAGCAGTACTTC
CDR3 length: 14; D gene: .; clone size: many; J gene: TRBJ1-4; V gene: TRBV19; CDR3 protein: CASNWGGGGEKLFF; CDR3 DNA: TGTGCCAGTAATTGGGGCGGAGGGGGTGAAAAACTGTTTTTT
CDR3 length: 16; D gene: .; clone size: .; J gene: TRBJ2-7; V gene: TRBV6-1; CDR3 protein: CASSEEEGSPSWEQYF; CDR3 DNA: TGTGCCAGCAGTGAAGAGGAAGGTAGCCCCTCTTGGGAGCAGTACTTC
CDR3 length: 15; D gene: .; clone size: .; J gene: TRBJ1-2; V gene: TRBV3-1; CDR3 protein: CASSQDRGTSYGYTF; CDR3 DNA: TGTGCCAGCAGCCAAGACCGAGGGACGTCCTATGGCTACACCTTC
CDR3 length: 13; D gene: TRBD2; clone size: many; J gene: TRBJ2-5; V gene: TRBV2; CDR3 protein: CASERGVGETQYF; CDR3 DNA: TGTGCCAGCGAGCGGGGGGTGGGGGAGACCCAGTACTTC
CDR3 length: 15; D gene: .; clone size: many; J gene: TRBJ2-5; V gene: TRBV20-1; CDR3 protein: CSARDLRQAQETQYF; CDR3 DNA: TGCAGTGCTAGAGATTTGCGACAGGCCCAAGAGACCCAGTACTTC
CDR3 length: 15; D gene: .; clone size: .; J gene: TRBJ2-7; V gene: TRBV7-9; CDR3 protein: CASSRPGSLRYEQYF; CDR3 DNA: TGTGCCAGCAGCCGACCAGGGTCTTTACGCTACGAGCAGTACTTC
CDR3 length: 13; D gene: .; clone size: many; J gene: TRBJ1-2; V gene: TRBV28; CDR3 protein: CASSSPQGYGYTF; CDR3 DNA: TGTGCCAGCAGTTCTCCTCAGGGCTATGGCTACACCTTC
CDR3 length: 15; D gene: TRBD1; clone size: .; J gene: TRBJ2-2; V gene: TRBV10-3; CDR3 protein: CAISARDRATGELFF; CDR3 DNA: TGTGCCATCAGTGCCCGGGACAGGGCGACCGGGGAGCTGTTTTTT
CDR3 length: 17; D gene: .; clone size: .; J gene: TRBJ1-2; V gene: TRBV6-1; CDR3 protein: CASRNPTRGGVTYGYTF; CDR3 DNA: TGTGCCAGCAGGAATCCTACCCGGGGGGGGGTCACCTATGGCTACACCTTC
CDR3 length: 16; D gene: TRBD1; clone size: many; J gene: TRBJ2-7; V gene: TRBV6-5; CDR3 protein: CASSRSGTGPSYEQYF; CDR3 DNA: TGTGCCAGCAGTCGATCCGGGACAGGGCCATCCTACGAGCAGTACTTC
CDR3 length: 16; D gene: .; clone size: many; J gene: TRBJ1-2; V gene: TRBV9; CDR3 protein: CASSARTGPGGYGYTF; CDR3 DNA: TGTGCCAGCAGCGCCAGGACGGGCCCGGGAGGCTATGGCTACACCTTC
CDR3 length: 16; D gene: .; clone size: many; J gene: TRBJ1-5; V gene: TRBV7-9; CDR3 protein: CASSLGPYTGNQPQHF; CDR3 DNA: TGTGCCAGCAGCTTAGGTCCCTACACAGGCAATCAGCCCCAGCATTTT
CDR3 length: 12; D gene: .; clone size: .; J gene: TRBJ2-7; V gene: TRBV29-1; CDR3 protein: CSVEHSSYEQYF; CDR3 DNA: TGCAGCGTTGAGCATAGCTCCTACGAGCAGTACTTC
CDR3 length: 14; D gene: .; clone size: few; J gene: TRBJ2-7; V gene: TRBV5-1; CDR3 protein: CASSFGTFSYEQYF; CDR3 DNA: TGCGCCAGCAGCTTCGGGACATTCTCCTACGAGCAGTACTTC
CDR3 length: 15; D gene: TRBD1; clone size: many; J gene: TRBJ1-1; V gene: TRBV2; CDR3 protein: CASSEQGAQRTEAFF; CDR3 DNA: TGTGCCAGCAGTGAACAGGGGGCGCAGAGGACTGAAGCTTTCTTT
CDR3 length: 15; D gene: TRBD1; clone size: many; J gene: TRBJ1-1; V gene: TRBV25-1; CDR3 protein: CASSYRGLMNTEAFF; CDR3 DNA: TGTGCCAGCAGTTACAGGGGGCTCATGAACACTGAAGCTTTCTTT
CDR3 length: 13; D gene: TRBD1; clone size: few; J gene: TRBJ1-2; V gene: TRBV6-6; CDR3 protein: CASSPDRDRGYTF; CDR3 DNA: TGTGCCAGCAGTCCCGACAGGGATCGTGGCTACACCTTC
CDR3 length: 14; D gene: .; clone size: .; J gene: TRBJ1-4; V gene: TRBV15; CDR3 protein: CATSSLGGFEKLFF; CDR3 DNA: TGTGCCACCAGCAGCTTGGGGGGGTTTGAAAAACTGTTTTTT
CDR3 length: 15; D gene: .; clone size: many; J gene: TRBJ2-1; V gene: TRBV2; CDR3 protein: CASSVGPGPEDEQFF; CDR3 DNA: TGTGCCAGCAGTGTCGGGCCAGGACCTGAGGATGAGCAGTTCTTC
CDR3 length: 16; D gene: TRBD1; clone size: .; J gene: TRBJ1-5; V gene: TRBV6-6; CDR3 protein: CASSPTDSGGRQPQHF; CDR3 DNA: TGTGCCAGCAGTCCAACCGACTCAGGGGGCAGACAGCCCCAGCATTTT
CDR3 length: 16; D gene: TRBD2; clone size: many; J gene: TRBJ2-1; V gene: TRBV9; CDR3 protein: CASSTNSGGAYNEQFF; CDR3 DNA: TGTGCCAGCAGCACCAATAGCGGGGGGGCTTACAATGAGCAGTTCTTC
CDR3 length: 10; D gene: TRBD1; clone size: .; J gene: TRBJ2-7; V gene: TRBV20-1; CDR3 protein: CSGQGLEQYF; CDR3 DNA: TGCAGCGGACAGGGGTTGGAGCAATACTTC
CDR3 length: 15; D gene: TRBD2; clone size: once; J gene: TRBJ2-5; V gene: TRBV20-1; CDR3 protein: CSALRTSGGADTQYF; CDR3 DNA: TGCAGTGCCCTTCGGACTAGCGGGGGGGCTGATACCCAGTACTTC
CDR3 length: 14; D gene: .; clone size: .; J gene: TRBJ2-1; V gene: TRBV7-3; CDR3 protein: CASSPYGKNNEQFF; CDR3 DNA: TGTGCCAGCAGCCCCTACGGCAAAAACAATGAGCAGTTCTTC